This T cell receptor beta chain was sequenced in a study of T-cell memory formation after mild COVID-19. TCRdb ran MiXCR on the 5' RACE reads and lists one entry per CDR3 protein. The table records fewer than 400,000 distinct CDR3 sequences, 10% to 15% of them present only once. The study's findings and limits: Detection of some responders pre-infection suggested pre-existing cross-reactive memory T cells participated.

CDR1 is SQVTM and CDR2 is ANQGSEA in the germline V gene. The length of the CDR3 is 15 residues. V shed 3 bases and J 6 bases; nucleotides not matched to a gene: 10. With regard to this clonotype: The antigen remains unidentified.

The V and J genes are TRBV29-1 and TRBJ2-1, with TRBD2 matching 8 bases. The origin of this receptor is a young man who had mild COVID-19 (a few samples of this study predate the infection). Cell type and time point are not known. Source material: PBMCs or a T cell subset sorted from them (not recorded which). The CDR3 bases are TGCAGCGTTGAGGGTAGCGGGGTTGGGGGCAATGAGCAGTTCTTC. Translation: CSVEGSGVGGNEQFF.